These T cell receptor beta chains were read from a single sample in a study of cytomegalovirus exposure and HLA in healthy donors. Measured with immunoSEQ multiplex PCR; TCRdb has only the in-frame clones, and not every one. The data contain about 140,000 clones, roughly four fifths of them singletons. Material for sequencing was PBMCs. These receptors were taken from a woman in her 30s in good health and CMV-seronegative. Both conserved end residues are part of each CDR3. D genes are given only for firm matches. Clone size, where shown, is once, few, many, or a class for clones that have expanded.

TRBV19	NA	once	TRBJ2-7	CASRWSGGAYEQYF	TGTGCCAGTAGATGGAGCGGTGGGGCCTACGAGCAGTACTTC
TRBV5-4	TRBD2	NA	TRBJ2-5	CASSRGGAGQETQYF	TGTGCCAGCAGCCGCGGGGGGGCCGGCCAAGAGACCCAGTACTTC
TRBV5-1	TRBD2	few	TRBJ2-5	CASSPRLAEETQYF	TGCGCCAGCAGCCCCCGACTAGCGGAAGAGACCCAGTACTTC
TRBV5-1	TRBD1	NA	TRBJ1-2	CASSPDGTGNGYTF	TGCGCCAGCAGCCCCGACGGGACAGGGAATGGCTACACCTTC
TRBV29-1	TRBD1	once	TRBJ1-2	CSVRGQGYGYTF	TGTAGCGTCCGCGGACAGGGCTATGGCTACACCTTC
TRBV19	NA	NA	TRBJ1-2	CASSMRSGNYGYTF	TGTGCCAGTAGTATGAGGTCAGGGAACTATGGCTACACCTTC
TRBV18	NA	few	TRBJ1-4	CASSPTRQANEKLFF	TGTGCCAGCTCACCGACTCGACAGGCTAATGAAAAACTGTTTTTT
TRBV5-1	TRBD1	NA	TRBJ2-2	CASSLAVRGSGELFF	TGCGCCAGCAGCTTGGCCGTCAGGGGGTCCGGGGAGCTGTTTTTT
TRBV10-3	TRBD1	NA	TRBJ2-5	CAIGYRGEGETQYF	TGTGCCATAGGATACAGGGGCGAGGGAGAGACCCAGTACTTC
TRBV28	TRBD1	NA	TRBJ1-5	CASSLGQGAQNQPQHF	TGTGCCAGCAGTTTAGGTCAGGGGGCCCAAAATCAGCCCCAGCATTTT
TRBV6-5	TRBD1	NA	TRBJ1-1	CASSATGKTAFF	TGTGCCAGCAGTGCGACAGGGAAAACGGCTTTCTTT
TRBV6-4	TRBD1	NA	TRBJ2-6	CASRRPGQRNSGANVLTF	TGTGCCAGCAGGCGACCGGGACAGCGTAACTCTGGGGCCAACGTCCTGACTTTC
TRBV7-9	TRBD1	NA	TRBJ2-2	CASSSPDRVSNTGELFF	TGTGCCAGCAGCTCGCCAGACAGGGTCTCGAACACCGGGGAGCTGTTTTTT
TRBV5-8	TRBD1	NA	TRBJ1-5	CASSPGQHTNQPQHF	TGTGCCAGCAGCCCGGGACAGCACACCAATCAGCCCCAGCATTTT
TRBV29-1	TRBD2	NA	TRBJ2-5	CSVEVVAGETQYF	TGCAGCGTTGAAGTAGTAGCGGGCGAGACCCAGTACTTC
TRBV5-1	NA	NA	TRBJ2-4	CASSIGIRTRENIQYF	TGCGCCAGCAGCATTGGAATTCGGACACGCGAAAACATTCAGTACTTC
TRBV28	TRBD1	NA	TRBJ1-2	CASETGLNYGYTF	TGTGCCAGCGAGACAGGGTTGAACTATGGCTACACCTTC
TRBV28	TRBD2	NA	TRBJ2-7	CASSRQRGASYEQYF	TGTGCCAGCAGCCGACAGCGGGGGGCTAGCTACGAGCAGTACTTC
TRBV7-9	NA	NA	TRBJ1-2	CASSLVGEIAYGYTF	TGTGCCAGCAGCTTAGTCGGGGAAATCGCCTATGGCTACACCTTC
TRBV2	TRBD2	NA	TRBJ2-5	CASRLTSGGGETQYF	TGTGCCAGCAGGCTCACTAGCGGGGGAGGAGAGACCCAGTACTTC
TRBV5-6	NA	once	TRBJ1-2	CASSLGGDYGYTF	TGTGCCAGCAGCTTGGGGGGGGACTATGGCTACACCTTC
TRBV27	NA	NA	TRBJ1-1	CASSLEGGNTEAFF	TGTGCCAGCAGTTTGGAGGGAGGGAACACTGAAGCTTTCTTT
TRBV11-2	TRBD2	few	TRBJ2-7	CASSLSGGAHEQYF	TGTGCCAGCAGCTTAAGCGGGGGGGCCCACGAGCAGTACTTC
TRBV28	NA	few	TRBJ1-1	CASSHRVAFF	TGTGCCAGCAGTCACAGGGTAGCTTTCTTT
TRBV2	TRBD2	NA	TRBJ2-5	CASSGGAGGQETQYF	TGTGCCAGCAGTGGGGGGGCGGGGGGTCAAGAGACCCAGTACTTC
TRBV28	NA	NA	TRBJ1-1	CASKRRGSTEAFF	TGTGCCAGTAAGAGGCGGGGGAGCACTGAAGCTTTCTTT
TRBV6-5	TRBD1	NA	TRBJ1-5	CASSPWTGGSQPQHF	TGTGCCAGCAGTCCGTGGACAGGGGGCAGTCAGCCCCAGCATTTT
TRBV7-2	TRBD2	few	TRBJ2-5	CASSFGPRGVSRETQYF	TGTGCCAGCAGCTTCGGTCCGCGGGGGGTTAGCAGAGAGACCCAGTACTTC
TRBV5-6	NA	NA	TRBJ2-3	CASSLVVTSTDTQYF	TGTGCCAGCAGCTTGGTAGTCACTAGCACAGATACGCAGTATTTT
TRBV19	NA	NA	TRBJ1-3	CASRRRVEPGNTIYF	TGTGCCAGTAGACGCCGGGTAGAACCAGGAAACACCATATATTTT
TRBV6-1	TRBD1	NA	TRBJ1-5	CASTLHRGPNQPQHF	TGTGCCAGCACGTTACACAGGGGGCCCAATCAGCCCCAGCATTTT
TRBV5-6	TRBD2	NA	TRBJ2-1	CASSLTSGGIANNEQFF	TGTGCCAGCAGCTTGACTAGCGGGGGTATTGCTAACAATGAGCAGTTCTTC
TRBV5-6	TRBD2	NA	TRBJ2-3	CASSLLADTQYF	TGTGCCAGCAGCTTACTAGCGGATACGCAGTATTTT
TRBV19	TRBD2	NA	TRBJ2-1	CASSPAGRFHNEQFF	TGTGCCAGTAGCCCAGCGGGGCGCTTCCACAATGAGCAGTTCTTC
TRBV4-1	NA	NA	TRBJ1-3	CASSLRQSDSGNTIYF	TGCGCCAGCAGCCTACGACAGTCCGACTCTGGAAACACCATATATTTT
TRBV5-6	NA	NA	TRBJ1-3	CASSDRGNTIYF	TGTGCCAGCAGCGACCGGGGGAACACCATATATTTT
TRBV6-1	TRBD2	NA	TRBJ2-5	CASMGGGWSQYF	TGTGCCAGCATGGGCGGGGGGTGGTCCCAGTACTTC
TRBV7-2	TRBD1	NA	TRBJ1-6	CASSLHRGGNSPLHF	TGTGCCAGCAGCTTACACAGGGGAGGCAATTCACCCCTCCACTTT
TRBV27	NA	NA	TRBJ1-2	CASSLSGDPPYGYTF	TGTGCCAGCAGTTTATCAGGGGATCCTCCCTATGGCTACACCTTC
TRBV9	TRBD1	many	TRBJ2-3	CASSLLEGQGTDTQYF	TGTGCCAGCAGCCTCCTAGAGGGACAGGGGACAGATACGCAGTATTTT
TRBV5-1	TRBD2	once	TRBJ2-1	CASSLLAGGSSYNEQFF	TGCGCCAGCAGCTTGCTAGCGGGGGGTAGCTCCTACAATGAGCAGTTCTTC
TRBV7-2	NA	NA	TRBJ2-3	CASSPQVPDTQYF	TGTGCCAGCAGCCCTCAGGTCCCAGATACGCAGTATTTT
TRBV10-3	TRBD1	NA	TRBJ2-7	CATGTGRTAEQYF	TGTGCCACAGGGACAGGGAGAACCGCCGAGCAGTACTTC
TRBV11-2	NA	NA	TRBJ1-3	CASSLFGGSGNTIYF	TGTGCCAGCAGCTTATTCGGCGGCTCTGGAAACACCATATATTTT
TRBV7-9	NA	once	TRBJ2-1	CASSLAGKRGAPSYNEQFF	TGTGCCAGCAGCTTAGCGGGTAAACGGGGGGCCCCATCCTACAATGAGCAGTTCTTC
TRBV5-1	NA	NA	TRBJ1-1	CASSSGSGNTEAFF	TGCGCCAGCAGCTCAGGGTCAGGGAACACTGAAGCTTTCTTT
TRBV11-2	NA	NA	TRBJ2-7	CASSLDSGHRYF	TGTGCCAGCAGCTTAGATAGCGGCCATAGGTACTTC
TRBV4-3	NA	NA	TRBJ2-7	CASSHSRTQGTYEQYF	TGCGCCAGCAGCCACTCACGGACGCAGGGGACCTACGAGCAGTACTTC
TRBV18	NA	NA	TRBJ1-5	CASSPTQHQPQHF	TGTGCCAGCTCACCTACTCAACATCAGCCCCAGCATTTT
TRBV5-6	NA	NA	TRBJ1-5	CASSSWGQGDQPQHF	TGTGCCAGCAGCTCTTGGGGGCAGGGCGATCAGCCCCAGCATTTT
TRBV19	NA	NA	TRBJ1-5	CASSGAGYQPQHF	TGTGCCAGTAGTGGTGCGGGCTATCAGCCCCAGCATTTT
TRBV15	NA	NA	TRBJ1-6	CATSEMDRGSYNSPLHF	TGTGCCACCAGCGAAATGGACAGAGGCTCCTATAATTCACCCCTCCACTTT
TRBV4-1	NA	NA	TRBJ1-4	CASRGTGLGNEKLFF	TGCGCCAGCAGAGGAACAGGGTTAGGTAATGAAAAACTGTTTTTT
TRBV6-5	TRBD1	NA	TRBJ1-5	CASKPGTGHQPQHF	TGTGCCAGCAAGCCTGGGACAGGGCATCAGCCCCAGCATTTT